This TCR beta chain was captured by sequencing in a study of cytomegalovirus exposure and HLA in healthy donors. The CDR3 covers 15 residues. Trimming took off 1 base at V and 1 base at J, with 8 bases between the two ends. CDR1 and CDR2 (germline): SGHTA, FQGNSA. The study ran its PCR with 60 Vbeta and 13 Jbeta primers. In the authors' methods: As a later analysis found, there were 70 million to 90 million unique TCR beta chains, of which roughly 11 million were shared. Produced via immunoSEQ multiplex PCR; TCRdb's table is partial and in-frame only. V, J and clone size are those of that table, while D and trimming were read from the DNA. The sample lists 90,000 to 100,000 clones; over 65% were seen once. The donors were healthy bone marrow donors.

Sequencing was performed on PBMCs. V usage is TRBV7-2 and J usage is TRBJ1-5; D unresolved. The clonotype comes from a man in his fifties in good health and CMV-seronegative. CDR3 region: CASSLVRRSNQPQHF. The CDR3 DNA reads TGTGCCAGCAGCTTAGTACGTCGGAGCAATCAGCCCCAGCATTTT.